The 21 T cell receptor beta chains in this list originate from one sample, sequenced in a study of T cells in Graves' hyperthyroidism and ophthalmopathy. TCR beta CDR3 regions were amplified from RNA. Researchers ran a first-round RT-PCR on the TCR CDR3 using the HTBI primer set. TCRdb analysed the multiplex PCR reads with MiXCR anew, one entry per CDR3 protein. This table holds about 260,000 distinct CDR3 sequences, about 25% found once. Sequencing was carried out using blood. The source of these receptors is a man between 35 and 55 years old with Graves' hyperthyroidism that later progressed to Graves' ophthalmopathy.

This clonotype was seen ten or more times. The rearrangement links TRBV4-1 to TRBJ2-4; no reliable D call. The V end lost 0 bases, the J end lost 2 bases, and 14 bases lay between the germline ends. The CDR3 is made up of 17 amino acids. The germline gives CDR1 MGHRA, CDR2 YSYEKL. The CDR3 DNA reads TGCGCCAGCAGCCAAGATAATAAGGAGAGGACCAAAAACATTCAGTACTTC. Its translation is CASSQDNKERTKNIQYF.

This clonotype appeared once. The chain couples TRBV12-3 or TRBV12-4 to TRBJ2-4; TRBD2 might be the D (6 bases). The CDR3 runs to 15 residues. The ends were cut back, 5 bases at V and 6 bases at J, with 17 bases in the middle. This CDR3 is CASSPAGLGSNIQYF. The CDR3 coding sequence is TGTGCCAGCAGTCCCGCGGGACTCGGGTCAAACATTCAGTACTTC.

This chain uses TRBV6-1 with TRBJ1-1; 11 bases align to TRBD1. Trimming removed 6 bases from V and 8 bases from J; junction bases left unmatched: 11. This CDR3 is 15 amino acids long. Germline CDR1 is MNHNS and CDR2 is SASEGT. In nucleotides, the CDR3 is TGTGCCAGCAGCAAAGCCGGGACAGGGGGTTTCGAAGCTTTCTTT. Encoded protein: CASSKAGTGGFEAFF.

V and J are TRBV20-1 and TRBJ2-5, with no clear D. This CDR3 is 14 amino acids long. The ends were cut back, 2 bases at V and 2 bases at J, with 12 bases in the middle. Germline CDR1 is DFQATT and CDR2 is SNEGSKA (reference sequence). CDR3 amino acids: CSARRAWGQETQYF. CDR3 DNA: TGCAGTGCTAGAAGGGCTTGGGGACAAGAGACCCAGTACTTC.

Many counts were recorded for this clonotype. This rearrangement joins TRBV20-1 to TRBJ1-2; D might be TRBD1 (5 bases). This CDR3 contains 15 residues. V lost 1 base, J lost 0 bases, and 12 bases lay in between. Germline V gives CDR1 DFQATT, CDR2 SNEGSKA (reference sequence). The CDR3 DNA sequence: TGCAGTGCTAGAGCCACTTCGACAGCTAACTATGGCTACACCTTC. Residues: CSARATSTANYGYTF.

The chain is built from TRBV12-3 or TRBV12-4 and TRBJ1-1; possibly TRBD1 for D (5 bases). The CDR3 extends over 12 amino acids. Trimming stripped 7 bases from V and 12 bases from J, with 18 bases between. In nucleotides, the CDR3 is TGTGCCAGCACCCTAGCAGGGACCACAACTTTCTTT. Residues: CASTLAGTTTFF.

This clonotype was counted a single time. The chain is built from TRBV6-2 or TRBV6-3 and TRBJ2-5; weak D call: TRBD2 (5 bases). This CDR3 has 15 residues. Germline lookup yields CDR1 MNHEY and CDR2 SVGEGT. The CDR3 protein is CAITSPRIGVETQYF. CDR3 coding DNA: TGTGCTATTACGAGCCCCCGTATCGGGGTGGAGACCCAGTACTTC.

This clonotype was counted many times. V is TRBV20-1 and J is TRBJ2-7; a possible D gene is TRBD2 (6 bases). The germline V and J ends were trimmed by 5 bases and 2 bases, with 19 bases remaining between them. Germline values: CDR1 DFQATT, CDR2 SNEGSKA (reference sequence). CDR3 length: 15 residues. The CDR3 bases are TGCAGTGCTCCAAAAAACCGGGACTCCACCTACGAGCAGTACTTC. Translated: CSAPKNRDSTYEQYF.

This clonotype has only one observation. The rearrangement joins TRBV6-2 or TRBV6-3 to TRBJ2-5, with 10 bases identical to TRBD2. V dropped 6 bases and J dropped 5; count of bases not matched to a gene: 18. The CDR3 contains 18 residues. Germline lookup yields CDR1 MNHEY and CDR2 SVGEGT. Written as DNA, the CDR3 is TGTGCCAGCAGCCCCGGGTGGCGAGCGGGAGGGCGGCCGGAGACCCAGTACTTC. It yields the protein CASSPGWRAGGRPETQYF.

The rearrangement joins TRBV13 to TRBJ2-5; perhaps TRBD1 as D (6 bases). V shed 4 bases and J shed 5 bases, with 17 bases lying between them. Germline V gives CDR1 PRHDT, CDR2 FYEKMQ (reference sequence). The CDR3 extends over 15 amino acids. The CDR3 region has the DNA TGTGCCAGCAGCTCAAGGACAGAGGGGTGGGAGACCCAGTACTTC. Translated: CASSSRTEGWETQYF.

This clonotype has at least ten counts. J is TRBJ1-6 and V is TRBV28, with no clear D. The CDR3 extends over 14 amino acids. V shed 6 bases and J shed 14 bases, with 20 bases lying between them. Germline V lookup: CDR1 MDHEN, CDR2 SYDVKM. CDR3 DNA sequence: TGTGCCAGCAGCCTCGCCGGACGTCTGACGACCCTCCACTTT. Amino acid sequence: CASSLAGRLTTLHF.

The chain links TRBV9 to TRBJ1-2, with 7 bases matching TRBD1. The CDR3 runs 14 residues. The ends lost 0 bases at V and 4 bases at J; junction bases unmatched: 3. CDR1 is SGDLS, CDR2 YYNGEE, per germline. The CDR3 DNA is TGTGCCAGCAGCGTAGCTTGGACAGGCTATGGCTACACCTTC. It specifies CASSVAWTGYGYTF. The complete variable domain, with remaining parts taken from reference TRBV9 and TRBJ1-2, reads DSGVTQTPKHLITATGQRVTLRCSPRSGDLSVYWYQQSLDQGLQFLIQYYNGEERAKGNILERFSAQQFPDLHSELNLSSLELGDSALYFCASSVAWTGYGYTFGSGTRLTVV.

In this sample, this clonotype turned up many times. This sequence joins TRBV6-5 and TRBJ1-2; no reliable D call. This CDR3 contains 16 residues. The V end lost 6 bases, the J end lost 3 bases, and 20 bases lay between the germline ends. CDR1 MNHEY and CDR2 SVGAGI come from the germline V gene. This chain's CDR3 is CASSRGPSPFDYGYTF. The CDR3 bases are TGTGCCAGCAGCCGCGGACCGTCCCCATTTGACTATGGCTACACCTTC.

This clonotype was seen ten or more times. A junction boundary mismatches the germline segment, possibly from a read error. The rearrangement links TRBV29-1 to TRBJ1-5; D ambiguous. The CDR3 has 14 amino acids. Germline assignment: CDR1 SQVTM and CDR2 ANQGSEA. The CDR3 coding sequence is TGCAGCGTGGCCCCGGGTAGTAGCGATCAGCCCCAGCATTTT. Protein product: CSVAPGSSDQPQHF.

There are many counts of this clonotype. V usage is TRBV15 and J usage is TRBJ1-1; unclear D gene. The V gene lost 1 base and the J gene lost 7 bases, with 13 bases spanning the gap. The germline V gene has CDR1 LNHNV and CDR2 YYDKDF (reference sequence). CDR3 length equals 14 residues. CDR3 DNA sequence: TGTGCCACCAGCAGAGCGGAGGAGCAAGATGAAGCTTTCTTT. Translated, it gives CATSRAEEQDEAFF. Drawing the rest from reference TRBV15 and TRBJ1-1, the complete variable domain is DAMVIQNPRYQVTQFGKPVTLSCSQTLNHNVMYWYQQKSSQAPKLLFHYYDKDFNNEADTPDNFQSRRPNTSFCFLDIRSPGLGDTAMYLCATSRAEEQDEAFFGQGTRLTVV.

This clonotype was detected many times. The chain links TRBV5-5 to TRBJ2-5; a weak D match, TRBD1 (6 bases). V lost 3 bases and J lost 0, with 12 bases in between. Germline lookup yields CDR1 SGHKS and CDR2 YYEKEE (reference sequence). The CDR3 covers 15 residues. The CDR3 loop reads CASSSKTGYQETQYF. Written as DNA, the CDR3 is TGTGCCAGCAGCTCGAAGACAGGTTACCAAGAGACCCAGTACTTC.

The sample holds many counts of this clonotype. The CDR3 protein is CASSERDLAYNSPLHF. The CDR3 DNA reads as TGTGCCAGCAGTGAGAGGGACCTCGCCTATAATTCACCCCTCCACTTT. This chain connects TRBV6-1 to TRBJ1-6; D perhaps matches TRBD1 (5 bases). The CDR3 spans 16 residues. Trimming removed 3 bases at V and 2 bases at J, with 11 bases between. The germline V gene encodes CDR1 MNHNS and CDR2 SASEGT.

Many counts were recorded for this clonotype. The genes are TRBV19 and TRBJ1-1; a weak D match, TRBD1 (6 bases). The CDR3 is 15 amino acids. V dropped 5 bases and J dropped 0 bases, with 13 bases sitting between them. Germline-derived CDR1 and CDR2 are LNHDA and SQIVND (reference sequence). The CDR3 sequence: CASSSKWGLNTEAFF. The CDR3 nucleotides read TGTGCCAGTAGTTCCAAATGGGGGCTGAACACTGAAGCTTTCTTT.

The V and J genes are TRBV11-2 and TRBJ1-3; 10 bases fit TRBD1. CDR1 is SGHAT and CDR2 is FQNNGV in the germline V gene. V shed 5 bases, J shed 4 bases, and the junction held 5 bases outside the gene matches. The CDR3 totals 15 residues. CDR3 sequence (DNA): TGTGCCAGCAGCCATTGGACAGGGGGAGGAAACACCATATATTTT. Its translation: CASSHWTGGGNTIYF.

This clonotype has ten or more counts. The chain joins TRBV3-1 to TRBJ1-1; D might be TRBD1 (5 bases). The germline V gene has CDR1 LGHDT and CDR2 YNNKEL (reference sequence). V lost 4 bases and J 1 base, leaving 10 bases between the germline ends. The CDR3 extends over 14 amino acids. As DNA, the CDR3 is TGTGCCAGCAGCCTTGCCGGACAGAACACTGAAGCTTTCTTT. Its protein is CASSLAGQNTEAFF.

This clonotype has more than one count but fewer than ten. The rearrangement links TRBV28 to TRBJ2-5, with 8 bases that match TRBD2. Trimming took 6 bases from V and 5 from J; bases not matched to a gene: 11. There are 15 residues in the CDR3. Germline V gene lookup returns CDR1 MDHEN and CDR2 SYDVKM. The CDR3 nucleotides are TGTGCCAGCAGCCGGTCGGGGGGGACGGTGGAGACCCAGTACTTC. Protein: CASSRSGGTVETQYF.